The 5 T cell receptor beta chains below were found in one sample sequenced in a study of cytomegalovirus exposure and HLA in healthy donors. The PCR was carried out with 60 Vbeta primers and 13 Jbeta primers. Only in-frame clones appear in the TCRdb table, and some are missing; sequencing was by immunoSEQ multiplex PCR. Seen in this sample are about 55,000 clones; the ten most common clones hold under 10%. The source material was PBMCs. The source is a man aged 50-60 years in good health and CMV-seropositive.

The chain links TRBV7-2 to TRBJ2-7; TRBD2 agrees at 7 bases. CDR1 is SGHTA and CDR2 is FQGNSA in the germline V gene. Trimming at V came to 1 base and at J to 3 bases, leaving 3 bases not matched to a gene. This CDR3 region has 14 residues. CDR3 coding DNA: TGTGCCAGCAGCTTAGGGGGGAGGGTCTACGAGCAGTACTTC. Translating it yields CASSLGGRVYEQYF.

The chain uses TRBV5-1 and TRBJ2-3; D is perhaps TRBD1 (5 bases). V shed 4 bases and J shed 10 bases, with 19 bases lying between them. The CDR3 is made up of 14 amino acids. Germline V gives CDR1 SGHRS, CDR2 YFSETQ. This CDR3 is CASSPQGEITAQYF. The CDR3 DNA follows: TGCGCCAGCAGCCCCCAGGGTGAGATCACCGCGCAGTATTTT.

This sequence joins TRBV5-1 and TRBJ2-5; 8 nucleotides align to TRBD2. From germline, CDR1 is SGHRS and CDR2 YFSETQ. V dropped 4 bases and J dropped 3; count of bases not matched to a gene: 5. The CDR3 is made up of 14 amino acids. The CDR3 protein is CASSRGGLEETQYF. For the CDR3, the DNA is TGCGCCAGCAGCCGGGGGGGGTTGGAAGAGACCCAGTACTTC.

This chain links TRBV6-1 with TRBJ2-7; 13 bases match TRBD2. The CDR3 runs 16 residues. V was pared by 4 bases and J by 2 bases, with 5 bases of the junction left unmatched. CDR1 is MNHNS, CDR2 SASEGT, per germline. In nucleotides, the CDR3 is TGTGCCAGCAGTGCTAAAGGGACTAGCGGGGCCTACGAGCAGTACTTC. Amino acid sequence: CASSAKGTSGAYEQYF.

The V and J genes are TRBV20-1 and TRBJ1-2, with no clear D. CDR1 and CDR2 (germline): DFQATT, SNEGSKA (reference sequence). The length of the CDR3 is 11 residues. V lost 5 bases and J lost 1, with 5 bases in between. This CDR3 is CSAPLNYGYTF. Written as DNA, the CDR3 is TGCAGTGCTCCACTTAACTATGGCTACACCTTC.